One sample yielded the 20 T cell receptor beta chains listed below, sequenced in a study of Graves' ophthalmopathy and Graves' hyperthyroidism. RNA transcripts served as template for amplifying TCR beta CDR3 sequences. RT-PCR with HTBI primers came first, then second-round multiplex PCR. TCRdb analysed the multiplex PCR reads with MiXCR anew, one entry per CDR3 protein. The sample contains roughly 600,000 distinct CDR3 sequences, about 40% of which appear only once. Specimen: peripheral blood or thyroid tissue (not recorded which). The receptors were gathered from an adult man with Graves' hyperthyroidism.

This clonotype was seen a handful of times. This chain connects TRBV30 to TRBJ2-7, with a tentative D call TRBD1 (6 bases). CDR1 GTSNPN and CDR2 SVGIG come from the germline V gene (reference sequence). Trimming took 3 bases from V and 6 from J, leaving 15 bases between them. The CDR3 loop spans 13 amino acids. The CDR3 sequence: CAWSEFRGREQYF. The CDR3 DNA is TGTGCCTGGAGCGAATTCAGGGGCCGCGAGCAGTACTTC.

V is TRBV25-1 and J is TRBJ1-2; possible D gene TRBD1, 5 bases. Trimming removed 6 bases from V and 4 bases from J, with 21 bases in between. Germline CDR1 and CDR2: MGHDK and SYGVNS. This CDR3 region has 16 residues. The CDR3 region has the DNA TGTGCCAGCAGCTTCAGCGGGGTGGGGGAGAGCTATGGCTACACCTTC. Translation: CASSFSGVGESYGYTF.

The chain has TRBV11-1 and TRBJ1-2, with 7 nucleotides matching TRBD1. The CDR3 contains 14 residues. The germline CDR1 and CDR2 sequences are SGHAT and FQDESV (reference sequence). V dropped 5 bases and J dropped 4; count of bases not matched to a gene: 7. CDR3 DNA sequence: TGTGCCAGCAGCCCAGAGGGGGCTATCTATGGCTACACCTTC. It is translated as CASSPEGAIYGYTF. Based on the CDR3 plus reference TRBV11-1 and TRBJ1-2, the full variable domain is EAEVAQSPRYKITEKSQAVAFWCDPISGHATLYWYRQILGQGPELLVQFQDESVVDDSQLPKDRFSAERLKGVDSTLKIQPAELGDSAMYLCASSPEGAIYGYTFGSGTRLTVV.

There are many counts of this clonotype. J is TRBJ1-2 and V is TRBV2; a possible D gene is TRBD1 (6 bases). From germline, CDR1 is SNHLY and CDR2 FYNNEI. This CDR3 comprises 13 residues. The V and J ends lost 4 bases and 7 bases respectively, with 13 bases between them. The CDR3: CASSADRLSGYTF. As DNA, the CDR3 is TGTGCCAGCAGTGCCGACAGGCTCTCTGGCTACACCTTC.

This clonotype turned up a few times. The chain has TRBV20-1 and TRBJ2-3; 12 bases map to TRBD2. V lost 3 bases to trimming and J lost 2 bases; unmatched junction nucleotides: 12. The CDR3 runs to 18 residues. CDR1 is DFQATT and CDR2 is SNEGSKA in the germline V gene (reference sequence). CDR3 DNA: TGCAGTGCTAGCGGTGACTCCGGACTAGCGGGGTTCACAGATACGCAGTATTTT. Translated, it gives CSASGDSGLAGFTDTQYF.

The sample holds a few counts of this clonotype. For the CDR3, the DNA is TGTGCCAGCAGCCCGCGGAAAACGATAGCGGGGGGGACCTACAATGAGCAGTACTTC. Protein product: CASSPRKTIAGGTYNEQYF. V gene TRBV7-2 combines with J gene TRBJ2-7; 11 bases agree with TRBD2. The V and J ends lost 5 bases and 7 bases, in that order; junction bases with no gene match: 22. This CDR3 region has 19 residues. From germline, CDR1 is SGHTA and CDR2 FQGNSA.

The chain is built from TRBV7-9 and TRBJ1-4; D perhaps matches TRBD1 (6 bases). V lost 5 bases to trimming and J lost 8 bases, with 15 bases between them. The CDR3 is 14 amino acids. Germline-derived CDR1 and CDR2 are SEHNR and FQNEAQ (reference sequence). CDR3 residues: CASSRDISGEKLFF. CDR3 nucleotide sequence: TGTGCCAGCAGCCGGGACATATCCGGGGAAAAACTGTTTTTT. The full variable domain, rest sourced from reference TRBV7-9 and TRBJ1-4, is DTGVSQNPRHKITKRGQNVTFRCDPISEHNRLYWYRQTLGQGPEFLTYFQNEAQLEKSRLLSDRFSAERPKGSFSTLEIQRTEQGDSAMYLCASSRDISGEKLFFGSGTQLSVL.

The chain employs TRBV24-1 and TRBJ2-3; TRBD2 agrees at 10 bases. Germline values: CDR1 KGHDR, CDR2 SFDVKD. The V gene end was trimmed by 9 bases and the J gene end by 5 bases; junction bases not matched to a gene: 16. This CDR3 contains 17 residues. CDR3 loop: CATGVSGTSVDQDTQYF. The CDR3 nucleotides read TGTGCCACCGGGGTTTCCGGGACTAGCGTTGATCAAGATACGCAGTATTTT.

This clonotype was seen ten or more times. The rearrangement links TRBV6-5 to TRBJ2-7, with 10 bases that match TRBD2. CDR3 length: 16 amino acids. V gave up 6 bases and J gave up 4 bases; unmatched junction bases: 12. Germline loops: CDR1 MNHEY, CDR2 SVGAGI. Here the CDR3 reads CASSPKASGRSYEQYF. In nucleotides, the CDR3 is TGTGCCAGCAGCCCCAAGGCTAGCGGGAGATCGTACGAGCAGTACTTC.

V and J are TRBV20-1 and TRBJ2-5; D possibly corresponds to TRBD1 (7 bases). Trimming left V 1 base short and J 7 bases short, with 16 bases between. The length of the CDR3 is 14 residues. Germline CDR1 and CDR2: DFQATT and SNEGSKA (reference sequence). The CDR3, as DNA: TGCAGTGCTAGAGGCGGGACAGCCTCGGGGACCCAGTACTTC. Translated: CSARGGTASGTQYF.

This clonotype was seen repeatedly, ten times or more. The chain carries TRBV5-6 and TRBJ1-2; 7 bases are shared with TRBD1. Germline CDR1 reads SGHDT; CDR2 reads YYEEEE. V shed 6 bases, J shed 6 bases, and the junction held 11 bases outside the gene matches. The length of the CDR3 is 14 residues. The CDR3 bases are TGTGCCAGCACTCCGGGACAGAGATTCGATGGCTACACCTTC. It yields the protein CASTPGQRFDGYTF. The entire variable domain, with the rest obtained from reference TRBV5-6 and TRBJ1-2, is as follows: DAGVTQSPTHLIKTRGQQVTLRCSPKSGHDTVSWYQQALGQGPQFIFQYYEEEERQRGNFPDRFSGHQFPNYSSELNVNALLLGDSALYLCASTPGQRFDGYTFGSGTRLTVV.

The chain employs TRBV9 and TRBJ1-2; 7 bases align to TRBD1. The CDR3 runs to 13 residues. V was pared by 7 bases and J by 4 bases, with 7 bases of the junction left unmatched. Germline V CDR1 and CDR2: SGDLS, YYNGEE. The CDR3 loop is CASGGGQGYGYTF. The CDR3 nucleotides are TGTGCCAGCGGAGGGGGCCAGGGCTATGGCTACACCTTC.

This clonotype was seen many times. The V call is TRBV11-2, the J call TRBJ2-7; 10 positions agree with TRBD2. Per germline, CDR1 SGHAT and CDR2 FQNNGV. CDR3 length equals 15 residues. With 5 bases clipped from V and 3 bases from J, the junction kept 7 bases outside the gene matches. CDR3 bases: TGTGCCAGCAGCCCGACCGGGACTAGCGACTACGAGCAGTACTTC. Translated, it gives CASSPTGTSDYEQYF.

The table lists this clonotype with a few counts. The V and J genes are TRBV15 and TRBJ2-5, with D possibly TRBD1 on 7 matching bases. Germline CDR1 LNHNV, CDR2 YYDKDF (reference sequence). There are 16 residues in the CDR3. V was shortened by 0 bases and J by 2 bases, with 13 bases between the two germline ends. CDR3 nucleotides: TGTGCCACCAGCAGAGATCGGGGGACAGAGCAAGAGACCCAGTACTTC. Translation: CATSRDRGTEQETQYF.

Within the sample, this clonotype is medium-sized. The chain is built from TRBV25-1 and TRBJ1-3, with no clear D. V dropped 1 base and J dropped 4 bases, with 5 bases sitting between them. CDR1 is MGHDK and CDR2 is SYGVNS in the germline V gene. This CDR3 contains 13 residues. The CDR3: CASSESGGNTIYF. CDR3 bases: TGTGCCAGCAGTGAATCGGGAGGAAACACCATATATTTT.

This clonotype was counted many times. The CDR3 reads CASRPGVDQPQHF. CDR3 bases: TGTGCCAGCCGACCAGGGGTGGATCAGCCCCAGCATTTT. This rearrangement joins TRBV6-5 to TRBJ1-5, with D maybe TRBD1 (6 bases). This CDR3 contains 13 residues. CDR1 is MNHEY, CDR2 SVGAGI, per germline. Trimming removed 8 bases from V and 5 bases from J, with 13 bases in between.

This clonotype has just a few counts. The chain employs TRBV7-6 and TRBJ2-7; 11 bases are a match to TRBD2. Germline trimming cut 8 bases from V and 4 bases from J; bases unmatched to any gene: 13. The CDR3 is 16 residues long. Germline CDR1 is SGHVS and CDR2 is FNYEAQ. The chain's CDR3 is CASSLLTSGTQYEQYF. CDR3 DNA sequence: TGTGCCAGCTCGTTACTGACTAGCGGGACCCAATACGAGCAGTACTTC.

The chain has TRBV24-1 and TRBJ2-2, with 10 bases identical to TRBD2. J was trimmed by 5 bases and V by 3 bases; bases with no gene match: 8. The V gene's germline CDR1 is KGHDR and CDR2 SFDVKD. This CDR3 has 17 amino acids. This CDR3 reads CATSDETGTSVTGELFF. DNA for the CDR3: TGTGCCACCAGTGATGAGACCGGGACTAGCGTTACCGGGGAGCTGTTTTTT.

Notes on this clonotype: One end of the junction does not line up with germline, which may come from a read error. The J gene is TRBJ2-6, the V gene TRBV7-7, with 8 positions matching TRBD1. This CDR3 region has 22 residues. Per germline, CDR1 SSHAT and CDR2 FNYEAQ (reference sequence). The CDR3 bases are TGTGCTAGCAGCTTAAAAGGGTCGCGAGACAGGGGACGGATCTCTGGGGCCAACGTCCTGACTTTC. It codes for CASSLKGSRDRGRISGANVLTF.

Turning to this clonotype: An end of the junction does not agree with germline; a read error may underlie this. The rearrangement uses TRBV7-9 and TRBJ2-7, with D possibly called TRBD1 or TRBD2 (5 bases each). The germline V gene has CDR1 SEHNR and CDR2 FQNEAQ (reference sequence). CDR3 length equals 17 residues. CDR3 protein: CASTSMAGTLGSYGQYF. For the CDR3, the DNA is TGTGCCAGCACCTCAATGGCCGGGACCCTAGGCTCCTACGGGCAGTACTTC.